Shown below are 15 T cell receptor beta chains from a single sample sequenced in a study of blood T cell repertoires in COVID-19. The protocol was immunoSEQ multiplex PCR, while the TCRdb copy is restricted to in-frame clones and leaves out a portion. The table lists roughly 220,000 clones, roughly 80% of them singletons. The sequenced sample consisted of PBMCs or T cells enriched from blood (not recorded which). These receptors all stem from a woman in her 40s with acute COVID-19.

The chain uses TRBV30 and TRBJ2-7; 9 bases align to TRBD1. Trimming at V came to 6 bases and at J to 7 bases, leaving 10 bases not matched to a gene. This CDR3 is 13 amino acids long. The germline V gene encodes CDR1 GTSNPN and CDR2 SVGIG (reference sequence). The CDR3 spells CACLQGARDEQYF. The CDR3 DNA reads TGTGCCTGCCTACAGGGGGCGAGAGATGAGCAGTACTTC. The full variable domain, its missing parts supplied by reference TRBV30 and TRBJ2-7, is SQTIHQWPATLVQPVGSPLSLECTVEGTSNPNLYWYRQAAGRGLQLLFYSVGIGQISSEVPQNLSASRPQDRQFILSSKKLLLSDSGFYLCACLQGARDEQYFGPGTRLTVT.

The chain is built from TRBV24-1 and TRBJ2-7; D possibly corresponds to TRBD2 (6 bases). The length of the CDR3 is 13 residues. Trimming cost V 0 bases and J 6 bases, with 8 bases left between them. Germline assignment: CDR1 KGHDR and CDR2 SFDVKD. CDR3 residues: CATSDLGGVEQYF. The CDR3 DNA reads TGTGCCACCAGTGATTTGGGCGGGGTCGAGCAGTACTTC.

This rearrangement joins TRBV3-1 (or the pseudogene TRBV3-2) to TRBJ1-1; perhaps TRBD1 as D (6 bases). The germline gives CDR1 LGHDT, CDR2 YNNKEL (reference sequence). The V gene lost 3 bases and the J gene lost 8 bases, with 13 bases spanning the gap. The CDR3 totals 13 residues. The CDR3 coding sequence is TGTGCCAGCAGCCATAATACCGGGACAGAAGCTTTCTTT. This encodes CASSHNTGTEAFF.

The J gene is TRBJ1-6, the V gene TRBV5-1, with 8 bases aligning to TRBD1. There are 15 residues in the CDR3. After removal of 3 bases from V and 8 bases from J, the junction contained 7 bases not matched to a gene. CDR1 SGHRS and CDR2 YFSETQ come from the germline V gene. The CDR3 DNA reads TGCGCCAGCAGCTCGAGGACAGGGTCCGATTCACCCCTCCACTTT. Protein: CASSSRTGSDSPLHF.

V usage is TRBV28 and J usage is TRBJ2-5; 9 bases map to TRBD2. The germline CDR1 and CDR2 sequences are MDHEN and SYDVKM. V lost 4 bases and J lost 4; bases outside the gene matches: 10. This CDR3 region has 16 residues. For the CDR3, the DNA is TGTGCCAGCAGTTCCGGACTAGCGTCATTCGGAGAGACCCAGTACTTC. It encodes CASSSGLASFGETQYF.

This clone has a handful of counts. The chain joins TRBV28 to TRBJ1-5; D uncertain. With 3 bases removed from V and 4 bases from J, the gap between germline ends came to 7 bases. Germline CDR1 MDHEN, CDR2 SYDVKM. This CDR3 comprises 13 residues. The CDR3 DNA is TGTGCCAGCAGTTTGGTGAGGAATCAGCCCCAGCATTTT. Protein: CASSLVRNQPQHF.

The chain combines TRBV4-1 with TRBJ1-4; tentatively, D is TRBD1 (6 bases). This CDR3 comprises 15 residues. Trimming shortened V by 0 bases and J by 8 bases, and 13 bases separated the two germline ends. Germline loops: CDR1 MGHRA, CDR2 YSYEKL. CDR3 in DNA: TGCGCCAGCAGCCAAGATCAGGGGCGGCGGGAAAAACTGTTTTTT. It yields the protein CASSQDQGRREKLFF.

The chain carries TRBV7-6 and TRBJ1-4, with 7 bases aligning to TRBD1. Germline assignment: CDR1 SGHVS and CDR2 FNYEAQ. CDR3 length equals 14 residues. J lost 10 bases, V lost 5 bases, and 10 bases had no gene match. Here the CDR3 reads CASSQEGGAGKLFF. DNA for the CDR3: TGTGCCAGCAGCCAAGAAGGGGGCGCGGGAAAACTGTTTTTT.

This clone was seen just once. This chain uses TRBV5-1 with TRBJ2-5; 9 positions match TRBD1. The CDR3 sequence is 14 residues long. Germline CDR1 and CDR2: SGHRS and YFSETQ. Losses at the gene ends were 4 bases for V and 3 bases for J; bases not matched to a gene: 4. CDR3: CASSLRDREETQYF. The CDR3 nucleotides are TGCGCCAGCAGCCTAAGGGACAGGGAAGAGACCCAGTACTTC.

Only a few counts were recorded for this clone. The chain carries TRBV28 and TRBJ1-5; D possibly corresponds to TRBD1 (6 bases). CDR1 is MDHEN, CDR2 SYDVKM, per germline. The CDR3 totals 16 residues. Between the trimmed V and J ends, which lost 3 bases and 0 bases, there was a span of 12 bases. CDR3 bases: TGTGCCAGCAGTTTGAGGGGGGGCTATAGCAATCAGCCCCAGCATTTT. The encoded protein is CASSLRGGYSNQPQHF.

The chain is built from TRBV5-5 and TRBJ2-5, with D perhaps matching TRBD1 (5 bases). This CDR3 region has 14 residues. Germline assignment: CDR1 SGHKS and CDR2 YYEKEE (reference sequence). Trimming left V 0 bases short and J 5 bases short, with 11 bases between. CDR3 coding DNA: TGTGCCAGCAGCTTGGGCACAGGAAAGGAGACCCAGTACTTC. It encodes CASSLGTGKETQYF.

The chain recombines TRBV9 with TRBJ2-3; 10 bases agree with TRBD2. Germline V gene sequence: CDR1 SGDLS, CDR2 YYNGEE. CDR3 length: 15 amino acids. The ends lost 2 bases at V and 4 bases at J; junction bases unmatched: 4. The CDR3 DNA reads TGTGCCAGCAGCGTCCTAGCGGGAGCGGCAGATACGCAGTATTTT. Its protein product is CASSVLAGAADTQYF.

This CDR3 reads CASPPFGLSSPQNEQFF. The CDR3 DNA follows: TGTGCCAGCCCCCCATTCGGACTTTCCTCCCCCCAAAATGAGCAGTTCTTC. The gene calls are TRBV28 and TRBJ2-1, with TRBD2 as a possible D gene (5 bases). Trimming removed 8 bases at V and 7 bases at J, with 27 bases between. CDR3 size: 17 residues. Germline loops: CDR1 MDHEN, CDR2 SYDVKM.

This clone was counted a few times. V is TRBV24-1 and J is TRBJ1-5; 8 bases are shared with TRBD1. The CDR3 is made up of 14 amino acids. The V segment lost 4 bases and the J segment 6 bases; nucleotides outside the gene matches: 4. CDR1 and CDR2 from the germline V gene are KGHDR and SFDVKD. The CDR3, as DNA: TGTGCCACCAGTGACAGGGGGCATAGTCAGCCCCAGCATTTT. It translates to CATSDRGHSQPQHF.

The rearrangement uses TRBV6-1 and TRBJ2-1, with 7 nucleotides matching TRBD2. From germline, CDR1 is MNHNS and CDR2 SASEGT. The CDR3 runs to 16 residues. J lost 0 bases, V lost 1 base, and 3 bases had no gene match. The CDR3 DNA follows: TGTGCCAGCAGTGAAGACTGGGGGGGCTCCTACAATGAGCAGTTCTTC. It translates to CASSEDWGGSYNEQFF.